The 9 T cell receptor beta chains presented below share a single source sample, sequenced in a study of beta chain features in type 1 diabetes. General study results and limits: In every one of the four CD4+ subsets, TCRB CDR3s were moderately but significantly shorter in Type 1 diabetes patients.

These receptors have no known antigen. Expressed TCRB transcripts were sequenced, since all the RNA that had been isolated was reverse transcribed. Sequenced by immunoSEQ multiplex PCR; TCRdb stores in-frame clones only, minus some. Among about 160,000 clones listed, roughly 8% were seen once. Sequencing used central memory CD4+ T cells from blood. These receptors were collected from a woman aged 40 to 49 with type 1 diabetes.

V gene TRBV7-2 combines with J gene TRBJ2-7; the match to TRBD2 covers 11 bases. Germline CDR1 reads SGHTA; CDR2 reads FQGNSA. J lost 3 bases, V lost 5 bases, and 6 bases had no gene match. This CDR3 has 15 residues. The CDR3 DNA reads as TGTGCCAGCAGCACCACTAGCGGGAGCCTCTACGAGCAGTACTTC. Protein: CASSTTSGSLYEQYF.

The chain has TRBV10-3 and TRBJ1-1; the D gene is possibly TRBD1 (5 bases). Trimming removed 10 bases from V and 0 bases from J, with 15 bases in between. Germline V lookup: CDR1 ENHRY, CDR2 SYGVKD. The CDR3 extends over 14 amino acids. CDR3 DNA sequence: TGTGCCACCTCCCGATCAGGGTTGAACACTGAAGCTTTCTTT. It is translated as CATSRSGLNTEAFF.

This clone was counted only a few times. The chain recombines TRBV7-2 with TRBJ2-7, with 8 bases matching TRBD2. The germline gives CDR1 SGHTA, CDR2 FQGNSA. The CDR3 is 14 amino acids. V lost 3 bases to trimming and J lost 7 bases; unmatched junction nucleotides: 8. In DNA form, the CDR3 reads TGTGCCAGCAGCTTTTCGGGAGGGCAGGAAGAGCAGTACTTC. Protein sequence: CASSFSGGQEEQYF. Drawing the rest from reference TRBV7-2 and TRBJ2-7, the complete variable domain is GAGVSQSPSNKVTEKGKDVELRCDPISGHTALYWYRQSLGQGLEFLIYFQGNSAPDKSGLPSDRFSAERTGGSVSTLTIQRTQQEDSAVYLCASSFSGGQEEQYFGPGTRLTVT.

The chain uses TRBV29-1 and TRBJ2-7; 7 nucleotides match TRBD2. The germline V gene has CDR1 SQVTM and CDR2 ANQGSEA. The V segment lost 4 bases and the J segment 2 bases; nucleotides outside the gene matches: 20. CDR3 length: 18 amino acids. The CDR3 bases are TGCAGCGTTGGGGGACTATTAGATAGCTCCTCTAGGGCCTACGAGCAGTACTTC. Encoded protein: CSVGGLLDSSSRAYEQYF.

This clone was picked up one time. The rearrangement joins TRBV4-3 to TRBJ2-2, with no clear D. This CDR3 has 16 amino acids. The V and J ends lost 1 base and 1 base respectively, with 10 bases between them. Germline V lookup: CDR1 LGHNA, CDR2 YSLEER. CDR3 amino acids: CASSQVKAGNTGELFF. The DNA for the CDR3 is TGCGCCAGCAGCCAAGTCAAGGCAGGGAACACCGGGGAGCTGTTTTTT.

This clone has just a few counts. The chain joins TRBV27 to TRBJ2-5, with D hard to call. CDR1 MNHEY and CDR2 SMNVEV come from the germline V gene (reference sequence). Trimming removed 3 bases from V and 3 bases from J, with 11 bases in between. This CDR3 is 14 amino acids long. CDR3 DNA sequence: TGTGCCAGCAGTTTTTCTGGCAGTAAAGAGACCCAGTACTTC. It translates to CASSFSGSKETQYF.

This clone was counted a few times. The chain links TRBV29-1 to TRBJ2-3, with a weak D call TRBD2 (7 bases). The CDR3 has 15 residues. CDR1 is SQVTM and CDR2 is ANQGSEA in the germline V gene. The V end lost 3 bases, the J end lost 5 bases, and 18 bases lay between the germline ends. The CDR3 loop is CSVDSRRGGGDTQYF. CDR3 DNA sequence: TGCAGCGTTGATTCGCGCAGGGGCGGGGGAGATACGCAGTATTTT.

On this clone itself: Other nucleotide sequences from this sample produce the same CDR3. CDR3 in amino acids: CASSFRDRGYNEQFF. CDR3 in DNA: TGTGCCAGTAGTTTCCGGGACAGGGGTTACAATGAGCAGTTCTTC. The rearrangement links TRBV19 to TRBJ2-1; TRBD1 matches at 10 bases. CDR1 is LNHDA, CDR2 SQIVND, per germline (reference sequence). V gave up 5 bases and J gave up 4 bases; unmatched junction bases: 5. CDR3 length: 15 amino acids.

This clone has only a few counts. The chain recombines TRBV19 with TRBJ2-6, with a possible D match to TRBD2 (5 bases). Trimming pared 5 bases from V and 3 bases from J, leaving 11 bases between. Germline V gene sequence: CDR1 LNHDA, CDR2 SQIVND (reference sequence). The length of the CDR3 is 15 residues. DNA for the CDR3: TGTGCCAGTAGTCGATCGGGAAATGGGGCCAACGTCCTGACTTTC. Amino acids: CASSRSGNGANVLTF.